The entry below gives a single TCR beta chain sequence along with its context. The data derive from a study of T cells in Graves' hyperthyroidism and ophthalmopathy. PBMCs were derived from more than 8 ml fresh peripheral blood. Unmatched junction bases numbered 7, after V lost 6 bases and J lost 2 bases. Per germline, CDR1 SGHVS and CDR2 FQNEAQ. The CDR3 totals 14 residues. Amplification of TCR beta CDR3 regions used RNA as the template. TCR CDR3 underwent first-round RT-PCR with the HTBI primer set. In TCRdb, the multiplex PCR reads were re-called with MiXCR into one record per CDR3 protein. There are just under 750,000 distinct CDR3 sequences in the sample; roughly a third occur only once, and around 29% lies in the top ten.

The material sequenced was blood. This chain uses TRBV7-8 with TRBJ2-7, with 7 bases identical to TRBD1. The source is a woman aged 40 to 50 with Graves' hyperthyroidism. The CDR3: CASSTGQPAYEQYF. CDR3 in DNA: TGTGCCAGCAGTACGGGACAGCCCGCCTACGAGCAGTACTTC.